This T cell receptor (beta chain) derives from a study of beta chain features in type 1 diabetes. CDR3 length: 11 amino acids. Looked up from germline, CDR1 is MDHEN and CDR2 is SYDVKM. V lost 6 bases and J 3 bases, leaving 6 bases between the germline ends. Every isolated RNA sample was fully reverse transcribed, so sequencing captured expressed TCRB transcripts. The data were produced by immunoSEQ multiplex PCR, yet TCRdb's version contains in-frame clones alone and is incomplete. This sample yields more than 110,000 clones, of which about 7% are seen a single time; 1.3% to 1.5% belongs to the top ten. This clone has a handful of counts. In the same sample, other DNA sequences code for this CDR3.

Input material: central memory CD4+ T cells from blood. The receptor's source is a woman aged 25 to 39 in good health. J is TRBJ2-7 and V is TRBV28; D is unresolved. The CDR3 DNA reads as TGTGCCAGCAGCTCTTTCTACGAGCAGTACTTC. Protein product: CASSSFYEQYF.